This TCR beta chain was found in a study of graft-versus-host responses after intestinal transplantation. Comment on this clone: The antigen is unknown.

Germline CDR1 and CDR2: SGHRS and YFSETQ. The CDR3 totals 13 residues. V dropped 3 bases and J dropped 4; count of bases not matched to a gene: 0. TCRdb's copy holds only in-frame clones and misses some; the assay was immunoSEQ multiplex PCR. The profile covers some 120,000 clones, with about nine tenths appearing a single time and around 0.2% taken by the ten largest. The J gene is TRBJ2-5, the V gene TRBV5-1, with 10 nucleotides matching TRBD1. The sample in question was unstimulated CD4+ T cells sorted from spleen or lymph node cells, obtained before intestinal transplant. The receptor comes from a human donor who received an intestinal transplant. As DNA, the CDR3 is TGCGCCAGCAGCTGGGACAGGGGAGAGACCCAGTACTTC. It translates to CASSWDRGETQYF.